This T cell receptor (beta chain) originates from a study of T cell repertoires in cytomegalovirus infection. TCRdb reprocessed the reads with MiXCR, giving one entry per CDR3 protein. The sample gives about 330,000 distinct CDR3 sequences, 9.5% of which show up once; over 3.5% is in the top ten. The CDR3 extends over 14 amino acids. Germline V gene data show CDR1 as SQVTM and CDR2 as ANQGSEA. V gave up 4 bases and J gave up 3 bases; unmatched junction bases: 8. Broader study findings: HLA-C-restricted CMV clonotypes gave the most frequent clonotype in two of eight donors.

This clonotype was observed at least ten times. Its matching antigen is unknown. The origin of this receptor is a human donor in good health (CMV status not recorded). Some clones in this sample may be carry-over from other donors' samples. This rearrangement joins TRBV29-1 to TRBJ2-7; 8 positions match TRBD1. Sequenced: PBMCs. DNA for the CDR3: TGCAGCGTTGCGCCCGGACAGGGTAACTACGAGCAGTACTTC. Its protein product is CSVAPGQGNYEQYF.